The 15 T cell receptor beta chains below all came from one sample that was sequenced in a study of response to subunit inactivated influenza vaccine. MiXCR was run by TCRdb on the RT-PCR reads, yielding one entry per CDR3 protein. The table has roughly 570,000 distinct CDR3 sequences, 11% to 15% seen once. Sample: PBMCs from blood, taken 11 to 12 days after vaccination. All receptors derive from a man in his forties or fifties who received an inactivated influenza vaccine.

This clonotype was seen at least ten times. This chain uses TRBV7-2 with TRBJ2-7; D is perhaps TRBD1 (6 bases). Trimming stripped 2 bases from V and 0 bases from J, with 8 bases between. Germline assignment: CDR1 SGHTA and CDR2 FQGNSA. CDR3 length: 14 amino acids. This chain's CDR3 is CASSLYRVSYEQYF. The DNA for the CDR3 is TGTGCCAGCAGCTTATACAGGGTCTCCTACGAGCAGTACTTC.

In this sample, this clonotype turned up a few times. The CDR3 here is CASSQVGFAAQETQYF. The CDR3 DNA follows: TGCGCCAGCAGCCAAGTTGGTTTCGCGGCACAAGAGACCCAGTACTTC. The chain carries TRBV4-1 and TRBJ2-5; D gene ambiguous. Germline CDR1 reads MGHRA; CDR2 reads YSYEKL. The CDR3 has 16 amino acids. The V gene lost 1 base and the J gene lost 2 bases, with 14 bases spanning the gap.

This clonotype came up a few times. The chain has TRBV5-8 and TRBJ1-4; no reliable D call. The V gene's germline CDR1 is SGHTS and CDR2 YDEGEE. The CDR3 spans 15 residues. V was trimmed by 5 bases and J by 4 bases, leaving 15 bases between them. The CDR3 loop reads CASSFLGNGNEKLFF. CDR3 coding DNA: TGTGCCAGCAGTTTTCTGGGGAACGGTAATGAAAAACTGTTTTTT.

The chain recombines TRBV20-1 with TRBJ2-5; 11 positions match TRBD1. The CDR3 loop spans 15 amino acids. Germline-derived CDR1 and CDR2 are DFQATT and SNEGSKA (reference sequence). Losses at the gene ends were 5 bases for V and 7 bases for J; bases not matched to a gene: 12. The CDR3 is CSAHAGTGGPTTQYF. For the CDR3, the DNA is TGCAGTGCTCACGCGGGGACAGGGGGGCCAACGACCCAGTACTTC.

The chain is built from TRBV29-1 and TRBJ2-1; 13 positions agree with TRBD2. After removal of 6 bases from V and 8 bases from J, the junction contained 7 bases not matched to a gene. Germline CDR1 and CDR2: SQVTM and ANQGSEA. CDR3 size: 14 residues. The CDR3 loop reads CSVLTSGRLYEQFF. In DNA, the CDR3 is TGCAGCGTCCTGACTAGCGGGAGGCTTTATGAGCAGTTCTTC.

The J gene is TRBJ2-7, the V gene TRBV12-3 or TRBV12-4; TRBD2 might be the D (5 bases). The CDR3 is 16 residues long. V was shortened by 3 bases and J by 8 bases, with 23 bases between the two germline ends. CDR3 region: CASSFTPKSRRGQQYF. The CDR3 DNA reads TGTGCCAGCAGTTTTACCCCCAAGTCCAGAAGAGGGCAGCAGTACTTC.

This clonotype was seen only a few times. This CDR3 is CASSAPPGLASYEQYF. CDR3 nucleotide sequence: TGTGCCAGCAGTGCACCACCGGGACTAGCCTCCTACGAGCAGTACTTC. The chain recombines TRBV6-2 or TRBV6-3 with TRBJ2-7; the match to TRBD2 covers 9 bases. Germline CDR1 MNHEY, CDR2 SVGEGT. With 5 bases clipped from V and 0 bases from J, the junction kept 8 bases outside the gene matches. The CDR3 totals 16 residues.

This clonotype has just a few counts. The V gene is TRBV11-2, the J gene TRBJ2-1; TRBD2 might be the D (6 bases). V was pared by 0 bases and J by 8 bases, with 11 bases between. CDR3 size: 14 residues. The V gene's germline CDR1 is SGHAT and CDR2 FQNNGV. As DNA, the CDR3 is TGTGCCAGCAGCTTAGACGGGGGATACGATGAGCAGTTCTTC. It yields the protein CASSLDGGYDEQFF.

This clonotype came up a few times. The CDR3 sequence is CASSCPRHNEQFF. The CDR3 DNA is TGTGCCAGCAGCTGCCCCAGGCACAATGAGCAGTTCTTC. The V call is TRBV6-2 or TRBV6-3, the J call TRBJ2-1; D gene uncertain. The CDR3 extends over 13 amino acids. Germline CDR1 MNHEY, CDR2 SVGEGT. V was pared by 6 bases and J by 5 bases, with 11 bases between.

The table lists this clonotype with many counts. The rearrangement uses TRBV12-3 or TRBV12-4 and TRBJ1-5; 7 nucleotides line up with TRBD1. The V and J ends lost 3 bases and 4 bases, in that order; junction bases with no gene match: 3. CDR3 length: 14 amino acids. The CDR3 spells CASSFIQGNQPQHF. CDR3 bases: TGTGCCAGCAGTTTTATACAGGGGAATCAGCCCCAGCATTTT.

This clonotype was picked up a small number of times. This chain links TRBV12-3 or TRBV12-4 with TRBJ2-2; a weak D match, TRBD1 (7 bases). The length of the CDR3 is 14 residues. V was pared by 3 bases and J by 6 bases, with 11 bases between. The CDR3 DNA is TGTGCCAGCAGTTTCGGAGGGGGCTCCGGGGAGCTGTTTTTT. Amino acid sequence: CASSFGGGSGELFF.

The V call is TRBV5-6, the J call TRBJ1-4; D not resolved. Germline values: CDR1 SGHDT, CDR2 YYEEEE. V lost 0 bases and J lost 5, with 8 bases in between. CDR3 length: 14 residues. CDR3 in DNA: TGTGCCAGCAGCTTGGAAGGGATGAATGAAAAACTGTTTTTT. This translates into CASSLEGMNEKLFF. Full variable domain (rest looked up from reference TRBV5-6 and TRBJ1-4): DAGVTQSPTHLIKTRGQQVTLRCSPKSGHDTVSWYQQALGQGPQFIFQYYEEEERQRGNFPDRFSGHQFPNYSSELNVNALLLGDSALYLCASSLEGMNEKLFFGSGTQLSVL.

This clonotype was counted only a few times. This chain connects TRBV29-1 to TRBJ1-4; 8 bases are a match to TRBD1. V lost 5 bases and J lost 10; bases outside the gene matches: 12. This CDR3 comprises 14 residues. Germline assignment: CDR1 SQVTM and CDR2 ANQGSEA. The CDR3 DNA reads TGCAGCGTTCGTCCCGGACAGGGATCAGGAAAACTGTTTTTT. Residues: CSVRPGQGSGKLFF.

The chain carries TRBV6-5 and TRBJ2-3; TRBD2 matches 8 bases. There are 11 residues in the CDR3. CDR1 and CDR2 (germline): MNHEY, SVGAGI. Trimming took 6 bases from V and 12 from J; bases not matched to a gene: 5. The CDR3 nucleotides are TGTGCCAGCAGATTAGCGGGATTACAGTATTTT. Encoded protein: CASRLAGLQYF.

The table lists this clonotype with a few counts. This chain connects TRBV29-1 to TRBJ2-1; no definite D call. This CDR3 spans 12 amino acids. V was pared by 7 bases and J by 5 bases, with 12 bases between. In germline, CDR1 is SQVTM, CDR2 ANQGSEA. In DNA form, the CDR3 reads TGCAGCGCTAAGTGGTTGAACAATGAGCAGTTCTTC. The encoded protein is CSAKWLNNEQFF.